Presented here are 2 T cell receptor beta chains from one specimen sequenced in a study of cytomegalovirus exposure and HLA in healthy donors. In the PCR, 60 Vbeta and 13 Jbeta primers were used. TCRdb keeps only in-frame clones here, not all; method: immunoSEQ multiplex PCR. Seen here are over 110,000 clones, roughly 83% observed once, and the top ten hold 2.5% to 3.5%. The sample consisted of PBMCs. These receptors all come from a female donor in good health and CMV-seronegative.

V usage is TRBV2 and J usage is TRBJ2-5; 14 positions match TRBD2. J lost 5 bases, V lost 6 bases, and 8 bases had no gene match. CDR1 is SNHLY, CDR2 FYNNEI, per germline. The CDR3 is made up of 16 amino acids. For the CDR3, the DNA is TGTGCCAGCAGCAAGGGACTAGCGGGAGATGGGGAGACCCAGTACTTC. The encoded protein is CASSKGLAGDGETQYF.

The genes are TRBV6-1 and TRBJ2-3, with 8 bases lining up with TRBD2. J was trimmed by 0 bases and V by 8 bases; bases with no gene match: 7. CDR1 is MNHNS, CDR2 SASEGT, per germline. The CDR3 covers 15 residues. DNA of the CDR3: TGTGCCAGCGGCCGGGCTAGCGGGAGCACAGATACGCAGTATTTT. This sequence encodes CASGRASGSTDTQYF.